The clone carrying this TCR beta chain appeared a few times. This record comes from a study of blood T cells in healthy people across ages. It was with a sample-barcoded 5' primer and a J-beta primer mix that a second PCR of roughly 7 to 12 cycles was run. One entry per CDR3 protein, called by TCRdb with MiXCR from the 5' RACE reads. The table has around 990,000 distinct CDR3 sequences, approximately 26% seen once. The CDR3 sequence is 14 residues long. V lost 2 bases to trimming and J lost 4 bases; unmatched junction nucleotides: 2. Germline V gene data show CDR1 as MNHEY and CDR2 as SVGAGI. The same sample was also used in a study of T cells of mothers and their children.

Material: blood. The clonotype originates from a girl under 10 years old in good health. V and J are TRBV6-5 and TRBJ2-7; 10 bases map to TRBD1. The CDR3 sequence: CASSYGQGGYEQYF. Here the CDR3 DNA reads TGTGCCAGCAGTTACGGACAGGGGGGGTACGAGCAGTACTTC.